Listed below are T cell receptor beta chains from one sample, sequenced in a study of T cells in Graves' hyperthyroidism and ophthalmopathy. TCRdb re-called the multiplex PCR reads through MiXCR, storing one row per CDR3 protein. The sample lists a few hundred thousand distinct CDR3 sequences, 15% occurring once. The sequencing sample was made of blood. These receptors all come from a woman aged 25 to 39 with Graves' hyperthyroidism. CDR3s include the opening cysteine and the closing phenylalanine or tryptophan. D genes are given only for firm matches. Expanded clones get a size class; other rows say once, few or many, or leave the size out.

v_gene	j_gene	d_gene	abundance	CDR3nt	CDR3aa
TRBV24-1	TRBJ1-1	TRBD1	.	TGTGCCACCAGCCCAGGGGGACGGGGCACTGAAGCTTTCTTT	CATSPGGRGTEAFF
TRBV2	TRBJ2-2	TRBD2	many	TGTGCCAGCAATAGCGGGAGCGGTGTCGGGGAGCTGTTTTTT	CASNSGSGVGELFF
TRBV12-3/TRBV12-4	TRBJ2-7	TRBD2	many	TGTGCCAGCAGATCTCTAGCGGGTCCCTACGAGCAGTACTTC	CASRSLAGPYEQYF
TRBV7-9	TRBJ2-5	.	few	TGTGCCAGCAGCTCCGCACAAGAGACCCAGTACTTC	CASSSAQETQYF
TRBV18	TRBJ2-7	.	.	TGTGCCAGCTCACCAAAACGAGAACCAGGTTGGACAGTAGTAAACTACGAGCAGTACTTC	CASSPKREPGWTVVNYEQYF
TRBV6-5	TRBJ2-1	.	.	TGTGCCAGCAGTTACACCAGGGGAACGAGCGGGTTCTTC	CASSYTRGTSGFF
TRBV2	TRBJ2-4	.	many	TGTGCCAGCATTGAGGCGGCCTTGTTAGCCAAAAACATTCAGTACTTC	CASIEAALLAKNIQYF
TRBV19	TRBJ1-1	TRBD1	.	TGTGCCAGTAGTATGCGGGGGAGGGGGCCTGAAGCTTTCTTT	CASSMRGRGPEAFF
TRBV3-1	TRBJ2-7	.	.	TGTGCCAGCAGCCCTACAGGGAGAACCTACGAGCAGTACTTC	CASSPTGRTYEQYF
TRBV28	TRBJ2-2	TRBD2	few	TGTGCCAGCAGTTTCTCGTGGGGCGGGGGGAACACCGGGGAGCTGTTTTTT	CASSFSWGGGNTGELFF
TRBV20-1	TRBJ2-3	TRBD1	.	TGCAGTGCTAGAGACGGGCTACAGGGGGATACGCAGTATTTT	CSARDGLQGDTQYF
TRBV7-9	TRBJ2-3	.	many	TGTGCCAGCACTCCAGGGAGTTCCACAGATACGCAGTATTTT	CASTPGSSTDTQYF
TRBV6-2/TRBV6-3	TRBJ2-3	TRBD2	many	TGTGCCAGCAGTTACTCCCTAGCGGGAGGGCCGGAGGGAGATACGCAGTATTTT	CASSYSLAGGPEGDTQYF
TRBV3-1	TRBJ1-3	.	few	TGTGCCAGCAGCCAAGGGTACAGGGGAAACACCATATATTTT	CASSQGYRGNTIYF
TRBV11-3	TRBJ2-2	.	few	TGTGCCAGCAGCTTAGGACGGAGAGACTCTAACACCGGGGAGCTGTTTTTT	CASSLGRRDSNTGELFF
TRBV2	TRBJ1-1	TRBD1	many	TGTGCCAGCAGAGACCGGGACAGGGAAGGGATTGGCCCTGAAGCTTTCTTT	CASRDRDREGIGPEAFF
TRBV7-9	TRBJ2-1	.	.	TGTGCCAGCAGCTCCCCTCTCTACAATGAGCAGTTCTTC	CASSSPLYNEQFF
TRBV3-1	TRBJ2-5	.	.	TGTGCCAGCAGCCAAGTCTGGGAGACCCAGTACTTC	CASSQVWETQYF
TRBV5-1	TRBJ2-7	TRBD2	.	TGCGCCAGCAGCCACGGCGGGGCCGGGAGGGGTACGTACGAGCAGTACTTC	CASSHGGAGRGTYEQYF
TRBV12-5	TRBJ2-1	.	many	TGTGCTAGTGGTTTGGCACCTCCCGGCGAGCAGTTCTTC	CASGLAPPGEQFF
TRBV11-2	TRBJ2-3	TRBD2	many	TGTGCCAGCAGGGCTCTAGCGGGAGGTTGGAATACGCAGTATTTT	CASRALAGGWNTQYF
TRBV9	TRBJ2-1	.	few	TGTGCCAGCAGCGAGGGGGGGAGCTCCTACAATGAGCAGTTCTTC	CASSEGGSSYNEQFF
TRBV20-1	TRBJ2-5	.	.	TGCAGTGCTAGCCCGGGGCCTGGACAAGAGACCCAGTACTTC	CSASPGPGQETQYF
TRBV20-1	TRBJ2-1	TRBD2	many	TGCAGTGCTAGTCCGGCTAGCGGGAGTTTAAATGAGCAGTTCTTC	CSASPASGSLNEQFF
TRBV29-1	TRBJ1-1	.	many	TGCAGCGTTGACCCCCGGGGGCCCAACACTGAAGCTTTCTTT	CSVDPRGPNTEAFF
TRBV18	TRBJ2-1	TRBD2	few	TGTGCCAGCTCACCACCGGGACTAGCGGGGATTTACAATGAGCAGTTCTTC	CASSPPGLAGIYNEQFF
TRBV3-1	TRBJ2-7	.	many	TGTGCCAGCAGCCAAGTTAATGAGCAGTACTTC	CASSQVNEQYF
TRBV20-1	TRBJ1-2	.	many	TGCAGTGCTAGAGTGGACAGAGACTATGGCTACACCTTC	CSARVDRDYGYTF
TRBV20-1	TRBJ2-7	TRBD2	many	TGCAGTGCTAGAGATGGGCGGACTAGCCCCCACGAGCAGTACTTC	CSARDGRTSPHEQYF
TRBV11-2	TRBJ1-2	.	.	TGTGCCAGCAGCGTTGGTTGGGGTGGCTACACCTTC	CASSVGWGGYTF
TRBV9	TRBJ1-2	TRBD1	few	TGTGCCAGCAGCGGCCCAGGACAGGGGGGAAACTATGGCTACACCTTC	CASSGPGQGGNYGYTF
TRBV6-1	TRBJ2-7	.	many	TGTGCCAGCAGGCGGGACCTCGGAGAGCAGTACTTC	CASRRDLGEQYF
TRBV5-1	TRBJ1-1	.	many	TGCGCCAGCAGCTTGGGGTGGGAGCACCCCTCGGGGAACACTGAAGCTTTCTTT	CASSLGWEHPSGNTEAFF
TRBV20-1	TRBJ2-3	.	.	TGCAGTGCTAGAATTCAGGGTCATACGCAGTATTTT	CSARIQGHTQYF
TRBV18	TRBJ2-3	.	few	TGTGCCAGCTCCCCAGAGGGGCGGGCCTCTTCGTCTCCTAGCACAGATACGCAGTATTTT	CASSPEGRASSSPSTDTQYF
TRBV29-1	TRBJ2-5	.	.	TGCAGCGTTCGTAGATTACAAGAGACCCAGTACTTC	CSVRRLQETQYF
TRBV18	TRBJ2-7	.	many	TGTGCCAGCTCACCCAGGGGCCAAAACTCCTACGAGCAGTACTTC	CASSPRGQNSYEQYF
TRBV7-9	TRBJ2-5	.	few	TGTGCCAGCAGCCCTCTGGGGGCCGGAGCGACGCAAGAGACCCAGTACTTC	CASSPLGAGATQETQYF
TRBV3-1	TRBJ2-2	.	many	TGTGCCAGCAGCCAGGGGGGAACCGGGGAGCTGTTTTTT	CASSQGGTGELFF